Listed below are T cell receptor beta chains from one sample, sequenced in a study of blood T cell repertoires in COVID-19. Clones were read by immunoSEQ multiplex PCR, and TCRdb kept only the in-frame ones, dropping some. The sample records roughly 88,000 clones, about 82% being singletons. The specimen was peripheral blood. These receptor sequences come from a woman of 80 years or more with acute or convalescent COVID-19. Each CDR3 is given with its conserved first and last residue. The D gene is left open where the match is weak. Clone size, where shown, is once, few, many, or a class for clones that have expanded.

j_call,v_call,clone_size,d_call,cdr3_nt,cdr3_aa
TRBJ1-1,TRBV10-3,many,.,TGTGCCATCAGGACGGCCACAGGGAAGAACACTGAAGCTTTCTTT,CAIRTATGKNTEAFF
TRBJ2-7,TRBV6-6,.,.,TGTGCCAGCAGTTACTCGGTTAAAGGACTTGAGGAGTACTTC,CASSYSVKGLEEYF
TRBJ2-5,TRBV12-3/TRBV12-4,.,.,TGTGCCAGCTCTATGCCGGGAGAGACCCAGTACTTC,CASSMPGETQYF
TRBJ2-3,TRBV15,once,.,TGTGCCACCAGCAGACTAACCTCCGGGACTGGCACAGATACGCAGTATTTT,CATSRLTSGTGTDTQYF
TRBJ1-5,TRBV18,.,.,TGTGCCAGCTCACCGGGGGGGGCGCCTGGCAATCAGCCCCAGCATTTT,CASSPGGAPGNQPQHF
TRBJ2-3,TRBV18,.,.,TGTGCCAGCTCACCGTCCTCCACAGATACGCAGTATTTT,CASSPSSTDTQYF
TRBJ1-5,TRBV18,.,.,TGTGCCAGCTCACCACGAGGACAGACCAGCAATCAGCCCCAGCATTTT,CASSPRGQTSNQPQHF
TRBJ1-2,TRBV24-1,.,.,TGTGCCACCAGTGACTCGGGGTATGGCTACACCTTC,CATSDSGYGYTF
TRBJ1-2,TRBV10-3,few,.,TGTGCCATCAGTGAGTCAGAGCAGGTGCTAGGCTACACCTTC,CAISESEQVLGYTF
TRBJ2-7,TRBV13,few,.,TGTGCCAGCAGCTTAGGCCGGGGGTGGCAGTACTTC,CASSLGRGWQYF
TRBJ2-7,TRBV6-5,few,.,TGTGCCAGCAACCCGGGTGCAGGGGCCTCCTACGAGCAGTACTTC,CASNPGAGASYEQYF
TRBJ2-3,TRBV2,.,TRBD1,TGTGCCAGCCGTCCTGGGGACAGACTTAAGGATACGCAGTATTTT,CASRPGDRLKDTQYF
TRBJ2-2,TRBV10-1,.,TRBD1,TGCGCCAGTACGACAGGGTCCGGGGAGCTGTTTTTT,CASTTGSGELFF
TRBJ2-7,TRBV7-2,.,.,TGTGCCAGCAGCCTAACCGGGATTACCTACGAGCAGTACTTC,CASSLTGITYEQYF
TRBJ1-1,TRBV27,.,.,TGTGCCAGCAGTTTGGAGGGAGGGGGTACTGAAGCTTTCTTT,CASSLEGGGTEAFF
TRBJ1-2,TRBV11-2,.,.,TGTGCCAGCAGCCCACTAGGGGAGGGGGGCGTCGGTGGCTACACCTTC,CASSPLGEGGVGGYTF
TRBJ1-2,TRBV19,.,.,TGTGCCAGTAGTTTCGGTGGCTACACCTTC,CASSFGGYTF
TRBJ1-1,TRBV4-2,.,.,TGTGCCAGCAGCCAGACAGACCGATTGAACACTGAAGCTTTCTTT,CASSQTDRLNTEAFF
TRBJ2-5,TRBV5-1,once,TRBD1,TGCGCCAGCAGCTCGGGACAGGGGGGACAAGAGACCCAGTACTTC,CASSSGQGGQETQYF
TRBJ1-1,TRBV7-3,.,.,TGTGCCAGCAGCTTCGGGAACACTGAAGCTTTCTTT,CASSFGNTEAFF
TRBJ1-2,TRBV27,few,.,TGTGCCAGCAGCTGGGTAGGCGGGAGCTACACCTTC,CASSWVGGSYTF
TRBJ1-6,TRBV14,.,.,TGTGCCAGCAGCTTGCAGGGTTTTCCTAATTCACCCCTCCACTTT,CASSLQGFPNSPLHF
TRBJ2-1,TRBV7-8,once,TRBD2,TGTGCCAGCCTGAGGGTAGCGGGGGGGGTCTACAATGAGCAGTTCTTC,CASLRVAGGVYNEQFF
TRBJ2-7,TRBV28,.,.,TGTGCCAGCAGTTCCTGGAATGCGGCACACGAGCAGTACTTC,CASSSWNAAHEQYF
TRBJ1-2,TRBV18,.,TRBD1,TGTGCCAGCTCACCGACCCCTGGCAGGGGGCTCGGCTACACCTTC,CASSPTPGRGLGYTF
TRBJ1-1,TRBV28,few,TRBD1,TGTGCCAGCAGCAATCCCATACAGGGGGCTGGCACTGAAGCTTTCTTT,CASSNPIQGAGTEAFF
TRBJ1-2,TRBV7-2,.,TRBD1,TGTGCCAGCAGCTTTATACAGGGGCATGGCTACACCTTC,CASSFIQGHGYTF
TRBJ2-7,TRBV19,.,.,TGTGCCACTCGTTTAAACCGGGACACCTCCTACGAGCAGTACTTC,CATRLNRDTSYEQYF
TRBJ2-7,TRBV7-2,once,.,TGTGCCAGCAGCTCTAGCTCGACGTCCTACGAGCAGTACTTC,CASSSSSTSYEQYF
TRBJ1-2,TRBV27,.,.,TGTGCCAGCAGTTCAGGAACCCTAGGCTACACCTTC,CASSSGTLGYTF
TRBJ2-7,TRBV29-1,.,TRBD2,TGCAGCGTGACCGGGACTAGGAAGGACGAGCAGTACTTC,CSVTGTRKDEQYF
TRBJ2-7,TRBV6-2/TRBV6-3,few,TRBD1,TGTGCCAGCAGCCGTGGACAGGTCTACGAGCAGTACTTC,CASSRGQVYEQYF
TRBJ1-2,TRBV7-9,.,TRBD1,TGTGCCAGCAGCCTGACAGGGGGCGATGCCTATGGCTACACCTTC,CASSLTGGDAYGYTF
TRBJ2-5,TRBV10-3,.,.,TGTGCCATCAGTGAGTCGGCAGGGCGTGAGACCCAGTACTTC,CAISESAGRETQYF
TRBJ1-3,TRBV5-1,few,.,TGCGCCAGCAGCTTGGAGCCTGGAAACACCATATATTTT,CASSLEPGNTIYF
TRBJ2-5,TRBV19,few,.,TGTGCCAGTAGTAACGGAGTTGAGGAGACCCAGTACTTC,CASSNGVEETQYF
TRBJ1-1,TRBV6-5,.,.,TGTGCCAGCAGTAACACAGGGCGGGCTTTCTTT,CASSNTGRAFF
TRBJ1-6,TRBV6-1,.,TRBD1,TGTGCCAGCAGTGAACTTGCGGACAGGAATAATTCACCCCTCCACTTT,CASSELADRNNSPLHF
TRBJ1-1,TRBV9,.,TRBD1,TGTGCCAGCAGCTTTGGGACAGGGAGCACTGAAGCTTTCTTT,CASSFGTGSTEAFF
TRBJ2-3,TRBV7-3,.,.,TGTGCCAGCAGCCCCCGCACGAGTAGCACAGATACGCAGTATTTT,CASSPRTSSTDTQYF
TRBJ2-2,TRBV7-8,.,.,TGTGCCAGCAGCCAAGGGGACCGCGGGGCTAACACCGGGGAGCTGTTTTTT,CASSQGDRGANTGELFF
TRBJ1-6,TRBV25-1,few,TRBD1,TGTGCCAGCAGTGATCCGAACAGGGGAAATTCACCCCTCCACTTT,CASSDPNRGNSPLHF
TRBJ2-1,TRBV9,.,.,TGTGCCAGCAGCGTAGCTACACCGGGTTATGAGCAGTTCTTC,CASSVATPGYEQFF
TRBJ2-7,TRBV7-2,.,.,TGTGCCAGCACCTGGCAGGAGCGGAGGAGCTCCTACGAGCAGTACTTC,CASTWQERRSSYEQYF
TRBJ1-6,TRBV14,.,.,TGTGCCAGCAGCTTACCGGGACACGGTAATTCACCCCTCCACTTT,CASSLPGHGNSPLHF
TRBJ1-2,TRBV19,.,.,TGTGCCAGTAGTGCCCGGGGAGGTCGGGGCTACACCTTC,CASSARGGRGYTF
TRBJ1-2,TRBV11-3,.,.,TGTGCCAGCAGCTTAGGACAGCCCAACTATGGCTACACCTTC,CASSLGQPNYGYTF
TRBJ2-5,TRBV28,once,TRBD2,TGTGCCAGCAGGCCCCCGATAGCGGGGTACCAAGAGACCCAGTACTTC,CASRPPIAGYQETQYF
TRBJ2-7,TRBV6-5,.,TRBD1,TGTGCCACAGGGACAGGGGGTTTCTACGAGCAGTACTTC,CATGTGGFYEQYF
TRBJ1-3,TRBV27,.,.,TGTGCCAAATCCGGGACACCTGGAAACACCATATATTTT,CAKSGTPGNTIYF
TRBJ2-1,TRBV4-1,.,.,TGCGCCAGCAGCCAAGACATCGGCCCCAGGGAGCAGTTCTTC,CASSQDIGPREQFF
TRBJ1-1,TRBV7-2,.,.,TGTGCCAGCAGCCAAACAGGGATACGCACTGAAGCTTTCTTT,CASSQTGIRTEAFF
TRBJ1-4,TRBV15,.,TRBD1,TGTGCCACCAGCAGGGGACAGGGTCTATCTAATGAAAAACTGTTTTTT,CATSRGQGLSNEKLFF
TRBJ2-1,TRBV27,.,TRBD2,TGTGCCAGCAGTTTACTAAGCGGGGGATCCTACAATGAGCAGTTCTTC,CASSLLSGGSYNEQFF
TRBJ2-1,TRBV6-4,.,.,TGTGCCAGCAGTATGACAGGCCGCGGGGAGCAGTTCTTC,CASSMTGRGEQFF
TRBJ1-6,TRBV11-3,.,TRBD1,TGTGCCAGCAGCCCGGGACAGGGGAGCTCCTATAATTCACCCCTCCACTTT,CASSPGQGSSYNSPLHF
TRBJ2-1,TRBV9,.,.,TGTGCCAGCAGCGTAGTTCTAGCCCCTCGGGGTGAGCAGTTCTTC,CASSVVLAPRGEQFF